This is a list of T cell receptor beta chains from one sample in a study of shared clonotypes between healthy human individuals. The table came from immunoSEQ multiplex PCR; TCRdb's copy has only in-frame clones and leaves some out. The sample holds more than 2 million clones; just under 95% are singletons and the top ten take around 1.1%. The sequenced sample consisted of naive CD8+ T cells sorted from blood. Receptors originate from a man between 18 and 35 years old in good health. The CDR3 runs from the conserved cysteine through the conserved F or W. D genes are given only for firm matches. Expanded clones get a size class; other rows say once, few or many, or leave the size out.

TRBJ2-2 | TRBV29-1 | NA | NA | TGCAGCGTGGGCTTGGGGACTTCTAATCCTCGGCCGAACACCGGGGAGCTGTTTTTT | CSVGLGTSNPRPNTGELFF
TRBJ2-4 | TRBV9 | NA | NA | TGTGCCAGCAGCGTAGGTTGGGACATACAAAACATTCAGTACTTC | CASSVGWDIQNIQYF
TRBJ1-3 | TRBV2 | NA | few | TGTGCCAGCAGTGAAAACACCATATATTTT | CASSENTIYF
TRBJ1-3 | TRBV7-9 | NA | NA | TGTGCCAGCAGCTCCAGCGGGGCAGGGGCCGGAAACACCATATATTTT | CASSSSGAGAGNTIYF
TRBJ2-3 | TRBV6-5 | NA | NA | TGTGCCAGCAGTTACGAGGCGGAGTACACAGATACGCAGTATTTT | CASSYEAEYTDTQYF
TRBJ2-7 | TRBV6-1 | TRBD1 | NA | TGTGCCAGCAGTGAACTTGGGACAGGGGGACCCTACGAGCAGTACTTC | CASSELGTGGPYEQYF
TRBJ1-1 | TRBV4-3 | TRBD1 | NA | TGCGCCAGCAGCCCGGACAGGGGAGGTTTAGGCGCTGAAGCTTTCTTT | CASSPDRGGLGAEAFF
TRBJ1-4 | TRBV2 | NA | NA | TGTGCCAGCAGTGGGCAGGGGACAACTAATGAAAAACTGTTTTTT | CASSGQGTTNEKLFF
TRBJ1-1 | TRBV9 | NA | NA | TGTGCCAGCAGCGGGGGAGGACACACTGAAGCTTTCTTT | CASSGGGHTEAFF
TRBJ1-1 | TRBV6-1 | TRBD1 | NA | TGTGCCAGCAGTGACAGGGGGCAGAACACTGAAGCTTTCTTT | CASSDRGQNTEAFF
TRBJ1-2 | TRBV2 | NA | NA | TGTGCCAGCAGTGACCGGGCCCTTCTGAGCTATGGCTACACCTTC | CASSDRALLSYGYTF
TRBJ2-3 | TRBV4-1 | NA | NA | TGCGCCAGCAGCCAGGAGATCCAGGATACGCAGTATTTT | CASSQEIQDTQYF
TRBJ1-1 | TRBV30 | NA | once | TGTGCCTGGAGTGGGCAGGGGTACACTGAAGCTTTCTTT | CAWSGQGYTEAFF
TRBJ2-1 | TRBV10-3 | NA | NA | TGTGCCATCAGTCCGGGACTCCACGATGAGCAGTTCTTC | CAISPGLHDEQFF
TRBJ2-7 | TRBV27 | NA | NA | TGTGCCAGCAGTTTTACGGAGGACGGCTACGAGCAGTACTTC | CASSFTEDGYEQYF
TRBJ2-7 | TRBV28 | NA | NA | TGTGCCAGCAGTTTTCTGGCAGGGTATGTCGAGCAGTACTTC | CASSFLAGYVEQYF
TRBJ2-7 | TRBV27 | TRBD2 | NA | TGTGCCAGCAGCTATGGGACTAGCGGGCAGGAGCAGTACTTC | CASSYGTSGQEQYF
TRBJ2-2 | TRBV2 | NA | NA | TGTGCCAGCAGTCGGACTGAGAACACCGGGGAGCTGTTTTTT | CASSRTENTGELFF
TRBJ2-7 | TRBV2 | NA | once | TGTGCCAGTGTAGCGGAGAGCTCCTACGAGCAGTACTTC | CASVAESSYEQYF
TRBJ2-1 | TRBV5-1 | NA | NA | TGCGCCAGCAGCTTTGGCCCCGGGACATTCAATGAGCAGTTCTTC | CASSFGPGTFNEQFF
TRBJ2-3 | TRBV2 | NA | NA | TGTGCCAGCAGTGAATGGCTTCGGACAGAGACTAGCACAGATACGCAGTATTTT | CASSEWLRTETSTDTQYF
TRBJ2-1 | TRBV27 | NA | NA | TGTGCCAGCGGCCGTCTGGGCCTTTACAATGAGCAGTTCTTC | CASGRLGLYNEQFF
TRBJ2-7 | TRBV10-2 | NA | NA | TGCGCCAGCAGTGAGGGGTCCCACTCCTACGAGCAGTACTTC | CASSEGSHSYEQYF
TRBJ2-3 | TRBV11-3 | NA | NA | TGTGCCAGCAGCCTGGGGACCACAGATACGCAGTATTTT | CASSLGTTDTQYF
TRBJ1-2 | TRBV5-1 | NA | NA | TGCGCCAGCAGCTTGGTGGACTCTTCCTATGGCTACACCTTC | CASSLVDSSYGYTF
TRBJ1-2 | TRBV7-9 | NA | few | TGTGCCGGCTCCAGGGCGGATAACTATGGCTACACCTTC | CAGSRADNYGYTF
TRBJ1-4 | TRBV9 | NA | NA | TGTGCCAGCAGCGGACCCCTTCCCCCTAATGAAAAACTGTTTTTT | CASSGPLPPNEKLFF
TRBJ1-2 | TRBV25-1 | NA | NA | TGTGCCAGCAGTGGAAGGACAGTTTATGGCTACACCTTC | CASSGRTVYGYTF
TRBJ2-7 | TRBV4-1 | NA | NA | TGCGCCAGCAGCCTAGATTCGACAGCTTCCTACGAGCAGTACTTC | CASSLDSTASYEQYF
TRBJ1-6 | TRBV6-5 | NA | few | TGTGCCAGCAGTTCCTTATCGTCGGAACGGGGTTCACCCCTCCACTTT | CASSSLSSERGSPLHF
TRBJ1-3 | TRBV9 | NA | NA | TGTGCCAGCAGCGGTCAGGGAAACACCATATATTTT | CASSGQGNTIYF
TRBJ2-5 | TRBV30 | NA | NA | TGTGCCTGGAGTTTAGGGGAGCTAGAGACCCAGTACTTC | CAWSLGELETQYF
TRBJ1-2 | TRBV29-1 | NA | NA | TGCAGCGTTGTAGGGGGTATCTATGGCTACACCTTC | CSVVGGIYGYTF
TRBJ2-1 | TRBV29-1 | NA | once | TGCAGCGTTGAGGATAGGCTAGCGACCCGGGATGAGCAGTTCTTC | CSVEDRLATRDEQFF
TRBJ2-7 | TRBV7-9 | TRBD1 | once | TGTGCCAGCAGCCATCTAGCGTTGGGACAGGCCTCCTACGAGCAGTACTTC | CASSHLALGQASYEQYF
TRBJ2-7 | TRBV27 | TRBD2 | NA | TGTGCCAGCAGTCCGGGACTAGACGGCTACGAGCAGTACTTC | CASSPGLDGYEQYF
TRBJ2-7 | TRBV13 | NA | NA | TGTGCCAGCAGCTTAGGGCTGAGCTCCTACGAGCAGTACTTC | CASSLGLSSYEQYF
TRBJ2-7 | TRBV7-9 | TRBD1 | once | TGTGCCAGCAGCGGCCAGGGGGCGAACTCCTACGAGCAGTACTTC | CASSGQGANSYEQYF
TRBJ2-1 | TRBV4-3 | NA | NA | TGCGCCAGCAGCCAAGAAATCACCTCCACTGATGAGCAGTTCTTC | CASSQEITSTDEQFF
TRBJ2-1 | TRBV29-1 | NA | NA | TGCAGCGTTGTAACGGGGGCCCACTACAATGAGCAGTTCTTC | CSVVTGAHYNEQFF
TRBJ1-1 | TRBV4-1 | NA | NA | TGCGCCAGCAGCCAAGATTCCGGGGCTGAAGCTTTCTTT | CASSQDSGAEAFF
TRBJ1-1 | TRBV7-9 | NA | NA | TGTGCCAGCAGCCCGGTAGGCCAGAACACTGAAGCTTTCTTT | CASSPVGQNTEAFF
TRBJ2-7 | TRBV7-9 | TRBD1 | NA | TGTGCCAGCAGCTTTGGGCAGGGGGCGAGGGTTTCCTACGAGCAGTACTTC | CASSFGQGARVSYEQYF
TRBJ2-7 | TRBV9 | NA | NA | TGTGCCAGCAGCGTAGGTCCCAGGGCCTACGAGCAGTACTTC | CASSVGPRAYEQYF
TRBJ2-1 | TRBV13 | NA | NA | TGTGCCAGCCGGGGGCTAGGCCGCAATGAGCAGTTCTTC | CASRGLGRNEQFF
TRBJ2-2 | TRBV19 | NA | once | TGTGCCAGTATCAGAGAGAACACCGGGGAGCTGTTTTTT | CASIRENTGELFF
TRBJ2-7 | TRBV15 | TRBD2 | NA | TGTGCCACCAGCAGAGATAGGCTAGCGGGAGACGAGCAGTACTTC | CATSRDRLAGDEQYF
TRBJ2-3 | TRBV7-8 | TRBD2 | NA | TGTGCCAGCAGCCCATCTTTAGCGGGAGGTGCCTGGGATACGCAGTATTTT | CASSPSLAGGAWDTQYF
TRBJ2-2 | TRBV11-3 | NA | NA | TGTGCCAGCAGCTTAGGGACGAACACCGGGGAGCTGTTTTTT | CASSLGTNTGELFF
TRBJ1-2 | TRBV9 | NA | NA | TGTGCCAGCAGCGTAATTGAAGGACTCGAGACCTATGGCTACACCTTC | CASSVIEGLETYGYTF
TRBJ1-5 | TRBV27 | NA | once | TGTGCCAGCAGTTTATTTCGGAGCGAAGCCCAGCATTTT | CASSLFRSEAQHF
TRBJ2-7 | TRBV30 | NA | NA | TGTGCCTGGAGTCCCGACCCGACTGAAATCCGGTGGCAGTACTTC | CAWSPDPTEIRWQYF
TRBJ1-5 | TRBV5-1 | TRBD1 | NA | TGCGCCAGCAGCCCAGGACAGGCCAATCAGCCCCAGCATTTT | CASSPGQANQPQHF
TRBJ1-2 | TRBV28 | NA | NA | TGTGCCAGCGAGGCGGCTTCAAATTATGGCTACACCTTC | CASEAASNYGYTF
TRBJ2-1 | TRBV27 | NA | NA | TGTGCCAGCAGTTTATCTGGGGAGTCCTACAATGAGCAGTTCTTC | CASSLSGESYNEQFF
TRBJ1-1 | TRBV11-2 | NA | NA | TGTGCCAGCAGCCCCCTCTGGGGACCGAACACTGAAGCTTTCTTT | CASSPLWGPNTEAFF
TRBJ1-2 | TRBV6-1 | TRBD1 | NA | TGTGCCAGCAGTGAAGAGGGCGGCAGGGGGCCAAACTATGGCTACACCTTC | CASSEEGGRGPNYGYTF
TRBJ1-1 | TRBV30 | NA | NA | TGTGCCTGGAATTGGGGTGGAGGCACTGAAGCTTTCTTT | CAWNWGGGTEAFF
TRBJ1-1 | TRBV5-1 | NA | NA | TGCGCCAGCAGCGCCTCAAGGGGAAGGAACACTGAAGCTTTCTTT | CASSASRGRNTEAFF